This T cell receptor (beta chain) is drawn from a study of T cell responses to AZD1222 COVID-19 vaccine. Whole-study findings and limits: Spike was spanned by vaccine-associated CD4 TCRs, which were dominant at 160-218 and 743-854.

The CDR3 extends over 15 amino acids. Germline V gene lookup returns CDR1 MNHEY and CDR2 SVGAGI. J was trimmed by 9 bases and V by 0 bases; bases with no gene match: 5. Turning to this clone: The antigen is not known.

The protocol was immunoSEQ multiplex PCR, while the TCRdb copy is restricted to in-frame clones and leaves out a portion. The table includes roughly 100,000 clones, roughly 91% detected once. The chain has TRBV6-5 and TRBJ1-6, with 7 bases fitting TRBD1. This clonotype originated in an adult in good health. The sequenced sample was peripheral blood, obtained on day 0 of AZD1222 vaccination. The CDR3 DNA sequence: TGTGCCAGCAGTTACTCGACAGGGAAGAGTTCACCCCTCCACTTT. Residues: CASSYSTGKSSPLHF.